The T cell receptor beta chain under discussion was sequenced for a study of blood T cell repertoires in COVID-19. Assay: immunoSEQ multiplex PCR; the TCRdb copy retains only in-frame clones and omits some. The sample shows 150,000 to 200,000 clones, around 87% of them seen only once. The CDR3 spans 16 residues. The germline CDR1 and CDR2 sequences are MGHRA and YSYEKL. Losses at the gene ends were 1 base for V and 5 bases for J; bases not matched to a gene: 8. The receptor was derived from a woman younger than 30 who had recovered from COVID-19. The chain recombines TRBV4-1 with TRBJ2-3; 8 bases align to TRBD2. Sequences were obtained from peripheral blood. CDR3 sequence reads: CASSQVHSGARDTQYF. The DNA for the CDR3 is TGCGCCAGCAGCCAAGTTCATAGCGGGGCAAGAGATACGCAGTATTTT.